This entry is about one TCR beta chain. Its target is not known. These data originate in a study of memory CD4+ T cells and cytomegalovirus serostatus. Study at large: Of the healthy Belgian adults, eight or nine were CMV seropositive and 20 to 30 seronegative. Study-wide points: Of roughly 180 reported CMV TCRbeta sequences, 67 were found in memory CD4+ repertoires.

Per germline, CDR1 SGHRS and CDR2 YFSETQ. Trimming took 4 bases from V and 5 from J; bases not matched to a gene: 5. The CDR3 length is 15 residues. Original data processing: Out-of-frame sequences were removed, leaving 2 million to 2.5 million distinct TCRbeta sequences. The assay was immunoSEQ multiplex PCR, and TCRdb's table has in-frame clones only and misses some. V and J calls and clone size are as listed in that table; D and trimming were resolved from the DNA. The sample contains around 63,000 clones, more than 75% of which appear only once. The sort gate was single viable CD3+CD4+CD8-CD45RO+ cells for memory CD4+ T cells. CMV serostatus came from serum IgG against pp150, pp28, p38, p52.

The V and J genes are TRBV5-1 and TRBJ1-6; TRBD1 agrees at 8 bases. The sample was memory CD4+ T cells from blood. This TCR came from an adult in good health and CMV-seropositive. DNA of the CDR3: TGCGCCAGCAGCCTAATGGACAGGGATAATTCACCCCTCCACTTT. It translates to CASSLMDRDNSPLHF. Filled out from reference TRBV5-1 and TRBJ1-6, the complete variable domain reads KAGVTQTPRYLIKTRGQQVTLSCSPISGHRSVSWYQQTPGQGLQFLFEYFSETQRNKGNFPGRFSGRQFSNSRSEMNVSTLELGDSALYLCASSLMDRDNSPLHFGNGTRLTVT.